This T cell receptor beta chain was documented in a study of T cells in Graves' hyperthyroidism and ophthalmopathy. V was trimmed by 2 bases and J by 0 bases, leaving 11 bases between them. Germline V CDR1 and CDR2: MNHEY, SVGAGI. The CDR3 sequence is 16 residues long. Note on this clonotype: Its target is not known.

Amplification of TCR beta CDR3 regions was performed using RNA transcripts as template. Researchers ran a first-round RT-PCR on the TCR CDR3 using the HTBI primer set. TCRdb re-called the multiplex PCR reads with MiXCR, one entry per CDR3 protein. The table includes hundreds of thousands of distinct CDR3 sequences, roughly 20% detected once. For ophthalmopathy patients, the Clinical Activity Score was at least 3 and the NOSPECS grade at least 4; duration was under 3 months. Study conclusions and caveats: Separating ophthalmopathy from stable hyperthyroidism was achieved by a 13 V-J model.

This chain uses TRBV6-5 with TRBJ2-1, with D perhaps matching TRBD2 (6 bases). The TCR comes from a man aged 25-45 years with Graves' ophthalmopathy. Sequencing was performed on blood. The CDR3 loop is CASSYRDSDSYNEQFF. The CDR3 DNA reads TGTGCCAGCAGTTACAGGGACTCCGACTCCTACAATGAGCAGTTCTTC.